One and the same sample provided the 26 T cell receptor beta chains below, sequenced in a study of blood T cell repertoires in COVID-19. Profiling relied on immunoSEQ multiplex PCR, and the TCRdb table lists in-frame clones only, not all of them. The repertoire holds approximately 100,000 clones, with approximately 80% as singletons. Material: peripheral blood. Source of these receptors: a man between 60 and 75 years old with acute or convalescent COVID-19.

The genes are TRBV6-5 and TRBJ2-1; TRBD2 aligns across 10 bases. CDR1 is MNHEY and CDR2 is SVGAGI in the germline V gene. This CDR3 spans 13 amino acids. V trimming: 4 bases; J trimming: 12 bases; junction bases outside the gene matches: 6. Here the CDR3 reads CASSFPGLARQFF. Here the CDR3 DNA reads TGTGCCAGCAGTTTTCCGGGACTAGCGCGGCAGTTCTTC.

The chain carries TRBV6-5 and TRBJ2-7; D may be TRBD2 (6 bases). V lost 2 bases to trimming and J lost 1 base, with 12 bases between them. The CDR3 is 15 residues long. Germline V CDR1 and CDR2: MNHEY, SVGAGI. CDR3 nucleotide sequence: TGTGCCAGCAGTTACGGCGTGCGGGGATCCTACGAGCAGTACTTC. It encodes CASSYGVRGSYEQYF.

This chain joins TRBV7-2 and TRBJ2-7; 8 bases are shared with TRBD1. The CDR3 contains 14 residues. Germline assignment: CDR1 SGHTA and CDR2 FQGNSA. With 5 bases clipped from V and 0 bases from J, the junction kept 3 bases outside the gene matches. In nucleotides, the CDR3 is TGTGCCAGCAGCCAGGACAGGGACTCCTACGAGCAGTACTTC. Protein sequence: CASSQDRDSYEQYF.

This clone was detected once. J is TRBJ1-2 and V is TRBV30, with D possibly being TRBD1 (6 bases). V lost 3 bases and J 2 bases, leaving 10 bases between the germline ends. The CDR3 consists of 13 residues. Germline V gene sequence: CDR1 GTSNPN, CDR2 SVGIG (reference sequence). The CDR3 DNA reads TGTGCCTGGAGCAGGGGATCCAACTATGGCTACACCTTC. It is translated as CAWSRGSNYGYTF.

The chain carries TRBV5-4 and TRBJ1-6; D gene unclear. The CDR3 sequence is 17 residues long. V lost 0 bases to trimming and J lost 1 base, with 11 bases between them. The germline gives CDR1 SGHNT, CDR2 YYREEE (reference sequence). The CDR3 sequence is CASSLAGVKSYNSPLHF. CDR3 nucleotide sequence: TGTGCCAGCAGCTTGGCCGGGGTGAAGTCCTATAATTCACCCCTCCACTTT.

The CDR3 spells CASSFVDRASTGELFF. Here the CDR3 DNA reads TGCGCCAGCAGCTTCGTCGACAGGGCGAGCACCGGGGAGCTGTTTTTT. The V gene is TRBV5-1, the J gene TRBJ2-2, with 7 bases matching TRBD1. After removal of 2 bases from V and 4 bases from J, the junction contained 8 bases not matched to a gene. CDR3 length: 16 residues. Germline V CDR1 and CDR2: SGHRS, YFSETQ.

This clone was seen many times. J is TRBJ2-5 and V is TRBV6-5, with a tentative D call TRBD2 (6 bases). Germline loops: CDR1 MNHEY, CDR2 SVGAGI. The CDR3 is 15 amino acids. Trimming removed 10 bases from V and 1 base from J, with 19 bases in between. The CDR3 spells CATPRPGEGQETQYF. In nucleotides, the CDR3 is TGTGCCACCCCGCGCCCGGGAGAAGGCCAAGAGACCCAGTACTTC.

The V gene is TRBV3-1 (or the pseudogene TRBV3-2), the J gene TRBJ1-4; 9 bases are shared with TRBD1. The CDR3 totals 15 residues. The germline V gene encodes CDR1 LGHDT and CDR2 YNNKEL (reference sequence). With 5 bases clipped from V and 8 bases from J, the junction kept 9 bases outside the gene matches. Written as DNA, the CDR3 is TGTGCCAGCAGCTCAAGTGGGACAGGGAGAGAAAAACTGTTTTTT. Translating it yields CASSSSGTGREKLFF.

This chain uses TRBV5-4 with TRBJ1-3; the D gene is possibly TRBD1 (6 bases). Germline CDR1 and CDR2: SGHNT and YYREEE (reference sequence). CDR3 size: 17 residues. V was pared by 0 bases and J by 4 bases, with 17 bases between. Written as DNA, the CDR3 is TGTGCCAGCAGCTTGGCGGCGGGGGCGCAGAAAGGAAACACCATATATTTT. This sequence encodes CASSLAAGAQKGNTIYF. The entire variable domain, with the rest obtained from reference TRBV5-4 and TRBJ1-3, is as follows: ETGVTQSPTHLIKTRGQQVTLRCSSQSGHNTVSWYQQALGQGPQFIFQYYREEENGRGNFPPRFSGLQFPNYSSELNVNALELDDSALYLCASSLAAGAQKGNTIYFGEGSWLTVV.

V usage is TRBV5-4 and J usage is TRBJ1-3; TRBD1 aligns across 8 bases. Looked up from germline, CDR1 is SGHNT and CDR2 is YYREEE (reference sequence). With 0 bases clipped from V and 4 bases from J, the junction kept 6 bases outside the gene matches. This CDR3 comprises 16 residues. The CDR3 region has the DNA TGTGCCAGCAGCTTGGGGACAGGGTCTCAGGGAAACACCATATATTTT. It encodes CASSLGTGSQGNTIYF.

The chain has TRBV7-2 and TRBJ2-7; D possibly corresponds to TRBD1 (6 bases). This CDR3 is built from 15 residues. V was cut by 5 bases and J by 7 bases, with 21 bases left in between. In germline, CDR1 is SGHTA, CDR2 FQGNSA. Written as DNA, the CDR3 is TGTGCCAGCAGCCTCACCCGGGACACTCGTAGGGAGCAGTACTTC. Translated: CASSLTRDTRREQYF. Full variable domain (outside the CDR3, taken from reference TRBV7-2 and TRBJ2-7): GAGVSQSPSNKVTEKGKDVELRCDPISGHTALYWYRQSLGQGLEFLIYFQGNSAPDKSGLPSDRFSAERTGGSVSTLTIQRTQQEDSAVYLCASSLTRDTRREQYFGPGTRLTVT.

A single count supports this clone. The V call is TRBV28, the J call TRBJ2-6, with 7 bases that match TRBD2. With 5 bases clipped from V and 2 bases from J, the junction kept 6 bases outside the gene matches. CDR1 is MDHEN, CDR2 SYDVKM, per germline. This CDR3 has 16 amino acids. CDR3 in DNA: TGTGCCAGCAGTAGGGAGGGGAGTGCTGGGGCCAACGTCCTGACTTTC. It yields the protein CASSREGSAGANVLTF.

The chain couples TRBV9 to TRBJ2-3; 7 nucleotides match TRBD2. The J segment lost 5 bases and the V segment lost 0 bases, leaving 6 bases of the junction unmatched. Germline V CDR1 and CDR2: SGDLS, YYNGEE. This CDR3 comprises 15 residues. The CDR3 DNA reads as TGTGCCAGCAGCGTAGGGGGGACTATTGGAGATACGCAGTATTTT. Translation: CASSVGGTIGDTQYF. Full variable domain (missing parts from reference TRBV9 and TRBJ2-3): DSGVTQTPKHLITATGQRVTLRCSPRSGDLSVYWYQQSLDQGLQFLIQYYNGEERAKGNILERFSAQQFPDLHSELNLSSLELGDSALYFCASSVGGTIGDTQYFGPGTRLTVL.

The rearrangement joins TRBV28 to TRBJ1-2; weak D call: TRBD1 (6 bases). Germline V gene sequence: CDR1 MDHEN, CDR2 SYDVKM. CDR3 length: 13 amino acids. Trimming took off 3 bases at V and 4 bases at J, with 9 bases between the two ends. The CDR3 sequence is CASSFDRSYGYTF. The CDR3 DNA reads as TGTGCCAGCAGTTTTGACAGGAGCTATGGCTACACCTTC.

The rearrangement uses TRBV5-1 and TRBJ2-2, with D possibly being TRBD1 (6 bases). Germline lookup yields CDR1 SGHRS and CDR2 YFSETQ. This CDR3 has 17 amino acids. Trimming shortened V by 0 bases and J by 1 base, and 13 bases separated the two germline ends. The CDR3 protein is CASSLVSGHQNTGELFF. The DNA of the CDR3 is TGCGCCAGCAGCTTGGTATCGGGACATCAGAACACCGGGGAGCTGTTTTTT. Supplemented by reference TRBV5-1 and TRBJ2-2, the full variable domain reads KAGVTQTPRYLIKTRGQQVTLSCSPISGHRSVSWYQQTPGQGLQFLFEYFSETQRNKGNFPGRFSGRQFSNSRSEMNVSTLELGDSALYLCASSLVSGHQNTGELFFGEGSRLTVL.

This chain links TRBV27 with TRBJ2-2; TRBD2 might be the D (6 bases). The CDR3 has 13 residues. CDR1 and CDR2 (germline): MNHEY, SMNVEV (reference sequence). V lost 4 bases, J lost 11 bases, and 14 bases lay in between. The CDR3: CASSSSVGGELFF. The CDR3 DNA sequence: TGTGCCAGCAGTTCGAGCGTGGGGGGAGAGCTGTTTTTT.

CDR3 bases: TGTGCCAGCAGCGTAGAGCGGGGGGGCTTCGGCGAGCAGTACTTC. Its protein is CASSVERGGFGEQYF. The genes are TRBV9 and TRBJ2-7, with 10 nucleotides matching TRBD2. J lost 6 bases, V lost 0 bases, and 6 bases had no gene match. Germline values: CDR1 SGDLS, CDR2 YYNGEE. The CDR3 loop spans 15 amino acids. Full variable domain (outside the CDR3, taken from reference TRBV9 and TRBJ2-7): DSGVTQTPKHLITATGQRVTLRCSPRSGDLSVYWYQQSLDQGLQFLIQYYNGEERAKGNILERFSAQQFPDLHSELNLSSLELGDSALYFCASSVERGGFGEQYFGPGTRLTVT.

The CDR3 region has the DNA TGTGCCAGCAGCCACGCAGGGGGGACCGGGGAGCTGTTTTTT. It encodes CASSHAGGTGELFF. The chain has TRBV3-1 (or the pseudogene TRBV3-2) and TRBJ2-2; D perhaps matches TRBD1 (7 bases). CDR1 is LGHDT, CDR2 YNNKEL, per germline (reference sequence). The CDR3 contains 14 residues. The V end lost 3 bases, the J end lost 5 bases, and 10 bases lay between the germline ends.

The CDR3 nucleotides are TGTGCCAGCAGCTTACCAGGGGTTCTCCCCCATCTAGACAACTACGAGCAGTACTTC. This translates into CASSLPGVLPHLDNYEQYF. V is TRBV7-3 and J is TRBJ2-7, with D maybe TRBD1 (6 bases). Deletions cut 2 bases from V and 3 bases from J, with 26 bases between. Germline loops: CDR1 SGHTA, CDR2 FQGTGA. The CDR3 loop spans 19 amino acids. The whole variable domain, remainder taken from reference TRBV7-3 and TRBJ2-7, is GAGVSQTPSNKVTEKGKYVELRCDPISGHTALYWYRQSLGQGPEFLIYFQGTGAADDSGLPNDRFFAVRPEGSVSTLKIQRTERGDSAVYLCASSLPGVLPHLDNYEQYFGPGTRLTVT.

The CDR3 nucleotides are TGTGCCAGCTCACAGGGACAGGGTTTGAAAAATGAGCAGTTCTTC. It is translated as CASSQGQGLKNEQFF. The J gene is TRBJ2-1, the V gene TRBV18; TRBD1 agrees at 9 bases. J gave up 7 bases and V 4 bases, and 8 bases lay outside the gene matches. Per the germline V gene, CDR1 is KGHSH and CDR2 is LQKENI. This CDR3 region has 15 residues.

This sequence joins TRBV5-6 and TRBJ1-4; perhaps TRBD1 as D (5 bases). With 2 bases removed from V and 7 bases from J, the gap between germline ends came to 12 bases. The CDR3 extends over 14 amino acids. Germline V gene lookup returns CDR1 SGHDT and CDR2 YYEEEE. CDR3 residues: CASSFKGLSEKLFF. The CDR3 nucleotides read TGTGCCAGCAGCTTCAAGGGGCTAAGTGAAAAACTGTTTTTT.

The V call is TRBV28, the J call TRBJ1-5; D gene uncertain. The germline V gene has CDR1 MDHEN and CDR2 SYDVKM. The CDR3 has 14 amino acids. The germline V and J ends were trimmed by 5 bases and 4 bases, with 12 bases remaining between them. The CDR3 region has the DNA TGTGCCAGCAGTCGGGTGGCCTCGAATCAGCCCCAGCATTTT. Translating gives CASSRVASNQPQHF.

In nucleotides, the CDR3 is TGTGCCACCAAATTGTTGGGGGACACGCAAACTGCTAACTATGGCTACACCTTC. It encodes CATKLLGDTQTANYGYTF. The chain couples TRBV19 to TRBJ1-2, with a possible D match to TRBD1 (6 bases). The V gene's germline CDR1 is LNHDA and CDR2 SQIVND (reference sequence). CDR3 size: 18 residues. V dropped 10 bases and J dropped 0 bases, with 27 bases sitting between them. The variable domain in full, with the rest retrieved from reference TRBV19 and TRBJ1-2, is DGGITQSPKYLFRKEGQNVTLSCEQNLNHDAMYWYRQDPGQGLRLIYYSQIVNDFQKGDIAEGYSVSREKKESFPLTVTSAQKNPTAFYLCATKLLGDTQTANYGYTFGSGTRLTVV.

The chain recombines TRBV7-9 with TRBJ2-5, with D unresolved. The CDR3 sequence is 14 residues long. Trimming took off 3 bases at V and 0 bases at J, with 8 bases between the two ends. Germline V CDR1 and CDR2: SEHNR, FQNEAQ (reference sequence). CDR3 sequence reads: CASSFDRDQETQYF. The CDR3 region has the DNA TGTGCCAGCAGCTTCGACCGGGACCAAGAGACCCAGTACTTC.

The chain links TRBV7-8 to TRBJ1-2, with 9 bases matching TRBD1. Germline assignment: CDR1 SGHVS and CDR2 FQNEAQ. V shed 0 bases and J 5 bases; nucleotides not matched to a gene: 7. CDR3 length: 16 residues. The CDR3 nucleotides read TGTGCCAGCAGCTTAGCGTGGGACAGGGTTTCATATGGCTACACCTTC. This gives the protein CASSLAWDRVSYGYTF.

This chain connects TRBV4-2 to TRBJ2-3; 7 bases are a match to TRBD2. V gave up 0 bases and J gave up 1 base; unmatched junction bases: 16. CDR3 size: 20 residues. Per germline, CDR1 LGHNA and CDR2 YNFKEQ. CDR3 loop: CASSQDYVRDGGLGTDTQYF. DNA for the CDR3: TGTGCCAGCAGCCAAGATTACGTTCGTGACGGGGGGTTGGGCACAGATACGCAGTATTTT.